This T cell receptor (beta chain) was found in a study of glioma-infiltrating T cells after dendritic cell vaccination. The V and J ends lost 5 bases and 0 bases, in that order; junction bases with no gene match: 2. This CDR3 is 16 amino acids long. Germline V lookup: CDR1 SGHTA, CDR2 FQGNSA. Here immunoSEQ multiplex PCR was the method, and the copy in TCRdb shows in-frame clones only, minus some. The sample gives around 100,000 clones, roughly 76% of which show up once; about 12% is in the top ten. The chain links TRBV7-2 to TRBJ2-1; 12 positions match TRBD2. The source material was blood, sampled before dendritic cell vaccination. The TCR comes from a human donor with glioblastoma. CDR3 sequence reads: CASSPSGGVSYNEQFF. DNA for the CDR3: TGTGCCAGCAGCCCTAGCGGGGGGGTCTCCTACAATGAGCAGTTCTTC. The full variable domain, its missing parts supplied by reference TRBV7-2 and TRBJ2-1, is GAGVSQSPSNKVTEKGKDVELRCDPISGHTALYWYRQSLGQGLEFLIYFQGNSAPDKSGLPSDRFSAERTGGSVSTLTIQRTQQEDSAVYLCASSPSGGVSYNEQFFGPGTRLTVL.